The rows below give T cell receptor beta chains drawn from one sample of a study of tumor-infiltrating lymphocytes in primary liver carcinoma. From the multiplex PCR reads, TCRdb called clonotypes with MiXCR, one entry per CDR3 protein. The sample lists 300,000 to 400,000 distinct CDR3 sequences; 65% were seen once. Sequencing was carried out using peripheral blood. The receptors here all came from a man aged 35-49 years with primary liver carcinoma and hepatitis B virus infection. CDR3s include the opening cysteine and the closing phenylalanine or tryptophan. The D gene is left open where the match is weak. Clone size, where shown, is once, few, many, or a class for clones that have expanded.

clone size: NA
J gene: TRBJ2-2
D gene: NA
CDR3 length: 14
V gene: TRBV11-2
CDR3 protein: CASSWSQNIGELFF
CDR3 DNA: TGTGCCAGCAGTTGGTCGCAAAACATCGGGGAGCTGTTTTTT

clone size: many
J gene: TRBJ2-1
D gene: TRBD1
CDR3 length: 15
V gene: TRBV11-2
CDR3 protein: CASSSPGTEYNEQFF
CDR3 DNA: TGTGCCAGCAGCTCCCCCGGGACAGAATACAATGAGCAGTTCTTC

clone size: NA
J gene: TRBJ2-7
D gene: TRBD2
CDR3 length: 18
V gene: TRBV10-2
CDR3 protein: CASRVPGTRIISSYEQYF
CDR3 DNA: TGCGCCAGCAGAGTACCCGGGACTAGGATAATTTCTTCCTACGAGCAGTACTTC

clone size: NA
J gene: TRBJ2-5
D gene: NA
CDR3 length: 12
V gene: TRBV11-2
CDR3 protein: CTSSLYLETQYF
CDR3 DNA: TGTACCAGCAGCTTATACTTGGAGACCCAGTACTTC

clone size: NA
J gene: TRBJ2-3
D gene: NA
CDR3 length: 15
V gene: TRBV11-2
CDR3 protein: CASSPSRTSTDKQYF
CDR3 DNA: TGTGCCAGCAGCCCCAGTCGCACTAGCACAGACAAGCAGTATTTT

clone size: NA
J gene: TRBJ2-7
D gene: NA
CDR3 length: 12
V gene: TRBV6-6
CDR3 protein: CAIKARSYEQYF
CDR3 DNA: TGTGCCATCAAAGCAAGGTCCTACGAGCAGTACTTC

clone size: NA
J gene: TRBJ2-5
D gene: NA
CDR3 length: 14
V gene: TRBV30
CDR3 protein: CGWSVPGVVETQYF
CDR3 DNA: TGTGGCTGGAGTGTACCAGGGGTGGTGGAGACCCAGTACTTC

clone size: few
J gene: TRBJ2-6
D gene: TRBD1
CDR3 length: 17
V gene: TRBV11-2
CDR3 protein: CASSPRTGGPGANVLTF
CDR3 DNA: TGTGCCAGCAGCCCGCGGACAGGGGGCCCGGGGGCCAACGTCCTGACTTTC

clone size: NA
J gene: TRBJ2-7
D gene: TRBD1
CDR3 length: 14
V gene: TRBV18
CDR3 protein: CASSPKGAENEQYF
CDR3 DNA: TGTGCCAGCTCACCAAAGGGGGCGGAGAACGAGCAGTACTTC

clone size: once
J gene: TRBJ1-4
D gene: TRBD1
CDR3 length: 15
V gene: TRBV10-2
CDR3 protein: CVSSDPGTENEKLFF
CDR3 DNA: TGCGTCAGCAGTGACCCCGGGACAGAAAATGAAAAACTGTTTTTT

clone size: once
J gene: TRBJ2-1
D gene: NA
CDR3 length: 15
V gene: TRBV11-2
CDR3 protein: CASSQTGFYYNEQFF
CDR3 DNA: TGTGCCAGCAGCCAGACAGGATTCTACTACAATGAGCAGTTCTTC

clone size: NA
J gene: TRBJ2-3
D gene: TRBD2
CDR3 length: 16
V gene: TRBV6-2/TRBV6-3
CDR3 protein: CASTKSGGFVTDTQYF
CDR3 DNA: TGTGCCAGTACCAAATCGGGGGGGTTCGTAACAGATACGCAGTATTTT

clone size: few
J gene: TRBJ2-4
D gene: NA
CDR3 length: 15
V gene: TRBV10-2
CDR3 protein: CASRGAAGAKNIQYF
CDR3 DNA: TGCGCCAGCAGGGGGGCGGCCGGGGCCAAAAACATTCAGTACTTC

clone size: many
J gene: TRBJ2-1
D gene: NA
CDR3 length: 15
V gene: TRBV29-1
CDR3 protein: CSVAQPRAVYNEQFF
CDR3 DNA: TGCAGCGTTGCCCAGCCTAGGGCTGTCTACAATGAGCAGTTCTTC

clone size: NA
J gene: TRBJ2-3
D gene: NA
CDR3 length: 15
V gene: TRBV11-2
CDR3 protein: CASSTSGLCIDTQYF
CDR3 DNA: TGTGCCAGCAGCACAAGCGGACTCTGCATAGATACGCAGTATTTT

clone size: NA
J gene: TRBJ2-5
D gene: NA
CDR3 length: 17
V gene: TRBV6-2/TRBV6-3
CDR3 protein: CASSYRTLRDSGKTQYF
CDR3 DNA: TGTGCCAGCAGTTACCGAACTTTAAGAGACTCGGGAAAGACCCAGTACTTC

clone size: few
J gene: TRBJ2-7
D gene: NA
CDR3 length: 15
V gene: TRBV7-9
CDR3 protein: CASRGTGADSYEQYF
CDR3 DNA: TGTGCCAGCAGAGGGACGGGGGCAGACTCCTACGAGCAGTACTTC

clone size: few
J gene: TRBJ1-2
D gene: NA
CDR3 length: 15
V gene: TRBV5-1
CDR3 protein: CASSLEGQLAYGYTF
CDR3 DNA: TGCGCCAGCAGCTTGGAGGGCCAGCTGGCCTATGGCTACACCTTC

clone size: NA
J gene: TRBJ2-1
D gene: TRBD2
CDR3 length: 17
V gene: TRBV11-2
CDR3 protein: CASSPQEWTSSYNEQFF
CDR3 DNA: TGTGCCAGCAGCCCCCAAGAATGGACTAGCAGCTACAATGAGCAGTTCTTC

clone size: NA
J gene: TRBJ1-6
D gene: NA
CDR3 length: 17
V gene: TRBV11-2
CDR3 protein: CASRPLTGGSYNSPLHF
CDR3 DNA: TGTGCCAGCAGACCCTTGACTGGGGGCTCCTATAATTCACCCCTCCACTTT

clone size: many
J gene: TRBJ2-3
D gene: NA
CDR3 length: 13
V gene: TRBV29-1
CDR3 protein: CSAVGGATDTQYF
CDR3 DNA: TGCAGCGCCGTAGGGGGGGCGACAGATACGCAGTATTTT

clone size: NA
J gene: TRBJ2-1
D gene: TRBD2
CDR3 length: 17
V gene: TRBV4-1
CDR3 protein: CASNQGLAVSSYNEQFF
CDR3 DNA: TGCGCCAGCAACCAGGGTCTAGCGGTAAGCTCCTACAATGAGCAGTTCTTC

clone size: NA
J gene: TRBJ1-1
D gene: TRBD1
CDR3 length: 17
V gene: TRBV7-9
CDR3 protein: CASSLGGTGGQKTEAFF
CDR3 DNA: TGTGCCAGCAGCTTAGGCGGGACAGGGGGCCAGAAAACTGAAGCTTTCTTT

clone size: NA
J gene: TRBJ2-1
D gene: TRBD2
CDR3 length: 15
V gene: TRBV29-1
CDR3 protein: CSVDQTGTSDNEQFF
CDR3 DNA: TGTAGCGTTGATCAGACGGGGACTAGCGACAATGAGCAGTTCTTC

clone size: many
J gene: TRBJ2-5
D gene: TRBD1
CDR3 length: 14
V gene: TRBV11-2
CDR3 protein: CASSFHDRGQTQYF
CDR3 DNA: TGTGCCAGCAGCTTCCACGACAGGGGGCAGACCCAGTACTTC

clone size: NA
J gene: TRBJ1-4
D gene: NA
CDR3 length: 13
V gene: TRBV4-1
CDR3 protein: CAISGVVGEKLFF
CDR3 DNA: TGCGCCATCAGTGGGGTGGTCGGTGAAAAACTGTTTTTT

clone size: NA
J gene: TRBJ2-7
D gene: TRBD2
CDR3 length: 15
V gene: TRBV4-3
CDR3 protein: CASSQTSGSVYEQHF
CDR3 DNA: TGTGCCAGCAGCCAAACTAGCGGGAGCGTATACGAGCAGCACTTC

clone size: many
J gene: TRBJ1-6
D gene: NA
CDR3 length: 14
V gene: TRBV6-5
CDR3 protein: CASSTDSGFSPLHF
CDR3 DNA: TGTGCCAGCAGTACTGACTCAGGGTTTTCACCCCTCCACTTT

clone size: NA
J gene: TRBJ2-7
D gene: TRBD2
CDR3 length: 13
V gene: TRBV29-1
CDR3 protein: CSAKGLSLYDQYF
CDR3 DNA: TGCAGCGCTAAGGGACTATCTCTCTACGACCAGTACTTC

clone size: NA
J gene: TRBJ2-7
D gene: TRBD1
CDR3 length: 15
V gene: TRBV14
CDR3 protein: CASSQDWDRGHEQYF
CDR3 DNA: TGTGCCAGCAGCCAAGATTGGGACAGGGGCCACGAGCAGTACTTC

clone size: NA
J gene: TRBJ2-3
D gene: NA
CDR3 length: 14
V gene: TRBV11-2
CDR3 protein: CASSLTPEERDMQF
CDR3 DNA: TGTGCCAGCAGCTTAACCCCGGAGGAGAGAGATATGCAATTT

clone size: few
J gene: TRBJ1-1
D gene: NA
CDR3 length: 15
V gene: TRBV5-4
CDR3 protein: CASSLWVGGYTEAFF
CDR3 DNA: TGTGCCAGCAGCTTGTGGGTCGGGGGATACACTGAAGCTTTCTTT

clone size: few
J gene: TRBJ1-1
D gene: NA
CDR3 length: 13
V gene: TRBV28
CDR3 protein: CASNSEVGTEAFF
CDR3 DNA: TGTGCCAGCAATTCCGAGGTGGGCACTGAAGCTTTCTTT

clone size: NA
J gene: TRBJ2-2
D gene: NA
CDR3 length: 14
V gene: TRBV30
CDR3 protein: CALTSLPNTGELFF
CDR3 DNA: TGTGCCTTGACTAGTTTGCCGAACACCGGGGAGCTGTTTTTT

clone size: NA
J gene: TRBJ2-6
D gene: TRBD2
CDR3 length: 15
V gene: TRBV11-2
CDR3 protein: CAISFSGSWANVLTF
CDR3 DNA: TGTGCTATCAGTTTCAGCGGGAGCTGGGCCAACGTCCTGACTTTC

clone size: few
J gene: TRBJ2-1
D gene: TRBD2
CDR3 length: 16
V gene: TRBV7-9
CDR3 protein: CASSFPRRERYNEQFF
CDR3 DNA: TGTGCCAGCAGCTTCCCTCGGCGGGAGAGGTATAATGAGCAGTTCTTC

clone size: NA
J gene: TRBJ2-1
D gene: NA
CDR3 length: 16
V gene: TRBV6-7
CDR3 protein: CASSHYYRSSYNEQFF
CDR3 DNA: TGTGCCAGCAGTCACTACTATCGGAGCTCCTACAATGAGCAGTTCTTC

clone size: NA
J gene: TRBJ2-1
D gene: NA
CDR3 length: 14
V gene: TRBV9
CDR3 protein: CASSVGAGRNEQFF
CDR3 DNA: TGTGCCAGCAGCGTAGGTGCAGGGAGGAATGAGCAGTTCTTC

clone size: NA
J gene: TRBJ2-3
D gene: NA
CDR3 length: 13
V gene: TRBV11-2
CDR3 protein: CASSPGTNQPQYF
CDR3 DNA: TGTGCCAGCAGCCCGGGAACAAATCAGCCCCAGTATTTT

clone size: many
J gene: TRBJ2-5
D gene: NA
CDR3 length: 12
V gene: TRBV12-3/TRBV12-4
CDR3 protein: CASSQARKTQYF
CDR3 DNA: TGTGCCAGCAGCCAGGCGCGAAAGACCCAGTACTTC

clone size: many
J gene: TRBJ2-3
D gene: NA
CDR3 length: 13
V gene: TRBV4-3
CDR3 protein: CASSQSMIDTQYF
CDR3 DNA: TGCGCCAGCAGCCAGTCAATGATAGATACGCAGTATTTT

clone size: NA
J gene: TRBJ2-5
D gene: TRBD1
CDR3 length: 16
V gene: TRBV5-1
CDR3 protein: CASSPVGGQAVETQYF
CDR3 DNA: TGCGCCAGCAGCCCCGTCGGGGGACAGGCTGTGGAGACCCAGTACTTC

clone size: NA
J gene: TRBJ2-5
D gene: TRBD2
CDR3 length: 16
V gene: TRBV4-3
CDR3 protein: CTSSPRGQAGVETQYF
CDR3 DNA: TGCACCAGCAGCCCTCGCGGGCAAGCGGGAGTCGAGACCCAGTATTTC

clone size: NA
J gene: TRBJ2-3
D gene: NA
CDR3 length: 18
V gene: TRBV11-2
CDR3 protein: CASSFLKNSRVRTDTQYF
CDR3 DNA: TGTGCCAGCAGCTTCCTAAAAAATAGCAGGGTACGCACAGATACGCAGTATTTT

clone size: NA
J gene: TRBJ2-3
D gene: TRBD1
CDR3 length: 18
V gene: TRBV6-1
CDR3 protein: CASSEAGTELTSTDTQYF
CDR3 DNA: TGTGCCAGCAGTGAAGCAGGGACAGAACTGACTAGCACAGATACGCAGTATTTT

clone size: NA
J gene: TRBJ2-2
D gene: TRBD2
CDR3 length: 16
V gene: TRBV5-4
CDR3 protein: CASRGPGLKSEGELFF
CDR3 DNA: TGTGCCAGCAGAGGGCCGGGACTAAAGTCGGAGGGGGAGCTGTTTTTT

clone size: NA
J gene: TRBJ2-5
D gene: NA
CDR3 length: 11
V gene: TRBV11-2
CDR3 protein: CASSLDVTQYF
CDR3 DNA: TGTGCCAGCAGCTTAGATGTGACCCAGTACTTC

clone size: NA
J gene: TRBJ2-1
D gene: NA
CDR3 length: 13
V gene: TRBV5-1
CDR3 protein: CASSMEGDNEQFF
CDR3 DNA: TGCGCCAGCAGCATGGAAGGAGACAATGAGCAGTTCTTC